These T cell receptor beta chains were read from a single sample in a study of shared clonotypes between healthy human individuals. TCRdb's copy holds only in-frame clones and misses some; the assay was immunoSEQ multiplex PCR. Of more than 1.2 million clones listed, about 98.5% are singletons. Sequencing used naive CD4+ T cells sorted from blood. The receptors derive from a man younger than 40 in good health. Each CDR3 is given with its conserved first and last residue. A D gene is named only where the DNA matches it firmly. Where a row states a size, it is once, few, many or the class of an expanded clone; other rows omit it.

CDR3 DNA: TGCGCCAGCAGCCAAGACTCGTCGGGCAATGAGCAGTTCTTC
CDR3 protein: CASSQDSSGNEQFF
J gene: TRBJ2-1
V gene: TRBV4-3
clone size: NA
D gene: NA

CDR3 DNA: TGTGCCAGCTCACCCCGTTCGGGCGGAGGATACACAGATACGCAGTATTTT
CDR3 protein: CASSPRSGGGYTDTQYF
J gene: TRBJ2-3
V gene: TRBV18
clone size: NA
D gene: NA

CDR3 DNA: TGTGCCAGCAAAGCCAGGGGCCCGTACAATGAGCAGTTCTTC
CDR3 protein: CASKARGPYNEQFF
J gene: TRBJ2-1
V gene: TRBV2
clone size: NA
D gene: NA

CDR3 DNA: TGCGCCAGCAGCGGGGGCGGGACAGGACACTCCTACGAGCAGTACTTC
CDR3 protein: CASSGGGTGHSYEQYF
J gene: TRBJ2-7
V gene: TRBV5-1
clone size: NA
D gene: TRBD1

CDR3 DNA: TGTGCCGCAATTAATCCGGGACTAGCGGGAGGAGAGCAGTTCTTC
CDR3 protein: CAAINPGLAGGEQFF
J gene: TRBJ2-1
V gene: TRBV10-3
clone size: NA
D gene: TRBD2

CDR3 DNA: TGCGCCAGCAGCTTGAGCGGGAGGGTTGGGGAGACCCAGTACTTC
CDR3 protein: CASSLSGRVGETQYF
J gene: TRBJ2-5
V gene: TRBV5-1
clone size: NA
D gene: TRBD2

CDR3 DNA: TGTGCCAGCAGCTCGTTGACAGGGGGAACCTACGAGCAGTACTTC
CDR3 protein: CASSSLTGGTYEQYF
J gene: TRBJ2-7
V gene: TRBV7-9
clone size: NA
D gene: TRBD1

CDR3 DNA: TGTGCCAGCAGCTTGATAGGGAAAGGAAATGAGCAGTTCTTC
CDR3 protein: CASSLIGKGNEQFF
J gene: TRBJ2-1
V gene: TRBV5-4
clone size: NA
D gene: NA

CDR3 DNA: TGTGCCAGCAGCCGCTATCAGTCGGCGGGGGCCTATGAGCAGTTCTTC
CDR3 protein: CASSRYQSAGAYEQFF
J gene: TRBJ2-1
V gene: TRBV7-3
clone size: once
D gene: NA

CDR3 DNA: TGTGCCAGCAGCTTAAGCGGGAGCACCCAAGAGACCCAGTACTTC
CDR3 protein: CASSLSGSTQETQYF
J gene: TRBJ2-5
V gene: TRBV7-9
clone size: NA
D gene: TRBD2

CDR3 DNA: TGTGCCAGCAGCCCGACAAGAAGCTCCTACAATGAGCAGTTCTTC
CDR3 protein: CASSPTRSSYNEQFF
J gene: TRBJ2-1
V gene: TRBV7-2
clone size: once
D gene: NA

CDR3 DNA: TGCGCCAGCAGCCAAGGGTTCAGTTCCTACAATGAGCAGTTCTTC
CDR3 protein: CASSQGFSSYNEQFF
J gene: TRBJ2-1
V gene: TRBV4-3
clone size: NA
D gene: NA

CDR3 DNA: TGTGCCAGCAGTTTTAGGCAGGAACATCAGCCCCAGCATTTT
CDR3 protein: CASSFRQEHQPQHF
J gene: TRBJ1-5
V gene: TRBV28
clone size: NA
D gene: NA

CDR3 DNA: TGTGCCAGCAGCTTGGGCGGGTCGACGGGCCTCTCCTACAATGAGCAGTTCTTC
CDR3 protein: CASSLGGSTGLSYNEQFF
J gene: TRBJ2-1
V gene: TRBV5-4
clone size: NA
D gene: NA

CDR3 DNA: TGTGCCAGCAGCTTAGGGAACGAGCAGTACTTC
CDR3 protein: CASSLGNEQYF
J gene: TRBJ2-7
V gene: TRBV7-1
clone size: NA
D gene: NA

CDR3 DNA: TGTGCCAGCTCATCCGGGCAGGGGGCCTACGAGCAGTACTTC
CDR3 protein: CASSSGQGAYEQYF
J gene: TRBJ2-7
V gene: TRBV18
clone size: NA
D gene: TRBD1

CDR3 DNA: TGTGCCAGCAGGGACAGCCGCTCTGGAAACACCATATATTTT
CDR3 protein: CASRDSRSGNTIYF
J gene: TRBJ1-3
V gene: TRBV6-5
clone size: NA
D gene: NA

CDR3 DNA: TGTGCCAGCAGTGGGTCCCCAACCGGGCTAGCGGTTTCCTACGAGCAGTACTTC
CDR3 protein: CASSGSPTGLAVSYEQYF
J gene: TRBJ2-7
V gene: TRBV2
clone size: NA
D gene: TRBD2

CDR3 DNA: TGTGCCAGCAGTCCCCGGGTCCTCGGAAACGAGCAGTACTTC
CDR3 protein: CASSPRVLGNEQYF
J gene: TRBJ2-7
V gene: TRBV27
clone size: NA
D gene: NA

CDR3 DNA: TGTGCCAGCAGCGCCGCCCGGGACGTTACTGAAAAACTGTTTTTT
CDR3 protein: CASSAARDVTEKLFF
J gene: TRBJ1-4
V gene: TRBV7-9
clone size: NA
D gene: NA

CDR3 DNA: TGTGCCAGCAGCAGGATCCTCCCGGGAACCAGCTCCTACAATGAGCAGTTCTTC
CDR3 protein: CASSRILPGTSSYNEQFF
J gene: TRBJ2-1
V gene: TRBV25-1
clone size: NA
D gene: NA

CDR3 DNA: TGTGCTAGCAGCACTAGCGTTAGCTCCTACGAGCAGTACTTC
CDR3 protein: CASSTSVSSYEQYF
J gene: TRBJ2-7
V gene: TRBV7-7
clone size: NA
D gene: TRBD2

CDR3 DNA: TGTGCCAGTAGTATAAATCCGGGATCGAACACTGAAGCTTTCTTT
CDR3 protein: CASSINPGSNTEAFF
J gene: TRBJ1-1
V gene: TRBV19
clone size: NA
D gene: NA

CDR3 DNA: TGTGCCAGCAGCGTAGGTCAGGAACTCTACGAGCAGTACTTC
CDR3 protein: CASSVGQELYEQYF
J gene: TRBJ2-7
V gene: TRBV9
clone size: NA
D gene: NA

CDR3 DNA: TGTGCCAGCATAGCGGTCGAAGGGGACAATGAGCAGTTCTTC
CDR3 protein: CASIAVEGDNEQFF
J gene: TRBJ2-1
V gene: TRBV28
clone size: once
D gene: NA

CDR3 DNA: TGCGCCAGCGCTGCGGCCGGGACATTGTCGGCGGAGCAGTACTTC
CDR3 protein: CASAAAGTLSAEQYF
J gene: TRBJ2-7
V gene: TRBV10-2
clone size: NA
D gene: NA

CDR3 DNA: TGTGCCAGCAGTTACACGGTAAGGGATCACAATCAGCCCCAGCATTTT
CDR3 protein: CASSYTVRDHNQPQHF
J gene: TRBJ1-5
V gene: TRBV6-6
clone size: NA
D gene: NA

CDR3 DNA: TGCAGCGTCTTGACGGACATAGGGTTCTTC
CDR3 protein: CSVLTDIGFF
J gene: TRBJ2-1
V gene: TRBV29-1
clone size: once
D gene: NA

CDR3 DNA: TGTGCCAGCGGACGGGGAAATCAGCCCCAGCATTTT
CDR3 protein: CASGRGNQPQHF
J gene: TRBJ1-5
V gene: TRBV19
clone size: NA
D gene: NA

CDR3 DNA: TGCGCCAGCAGCTTTGCCCGGGCTAGGAACACCGGGGAGCTGTTTTTT
CDR3 protein: CASSFARARNTGELFF
J gene: TRBJ2-2
V gene: TRBV5-1
clone size: NA
D gene: NA

CDR3 DNA: TGTGCCAGCAGCTCGACCGGGACTAGCACAGATACGCAGTATTTT
CDR3 protein: CASSSTGTSTDTQYF
J gene: TRBJ2-3
V gene: TRBV7-2
clone size: NA
D gene: NA

CDR3 DNA: TGCAGCGTGGTCGGACAGGGTAATCAGCCCCAGCATTTT
CDR3 protein: CSVVGQGNQPQHF
J gene: TRBJ1-5
V gene: TRBV29-1
clone size: NA
D gene: TRBD1

CDR3 DNA: TGCGCCAGCAGCCAAGACGGAGCTTTGAACACTGAAGCTTTCTTT
CDR3 protein: CASSQDGALNTEAFF
J gene: TRBJ1-1
V gene: TRBV4-3
clone size: NA
D gene: NA

CDR3 DNA: TGTGCCAGCAGCCTCGGGACAAACACCTACAATGAGCAGTTCTTC
CDR3 protein: CASSLGTNTYNEQFF
J gene: TRBJ2-1
V gene: TRBV5-8
clone size: NA
D gene: NA

CDR3 DNA: TGTGCCAGCAGCTCCTTTCTAGCGGGAGTAGGGGTCGTGCAGTACTTC
CDR3 protein: CASSSFLAGVGVVQYF
J gene: TRBJ2-7
V gene: TRBV11-2
clone size: NA
D gene: TRBD2

CDR3 DNA: TGCGCCAGCAGCCCAAGCTCCTACAATGAGCAGTTCTTC
CDR3 protein: CASSPSSYNEQFF
J gene: TRBJ2-1
V gene: TRBV5-1
clone size: once
D gene: NA